These 4 T cell receptor beta chains were all obtained from the same sample, sequenced in a study of blood T cell repertoires in COVID-19. Clones were read by immunoSEQ multiplex PCR, and TCRdb kept only the in-frame ones, dropping some. The data contain roughly 35,000 clones, around 85% of them seen just once; the ten biggest clones take up approximately 19%. The sequenced sample was peripheral blood. The receptors shown here come from a man in his 70s with acute or convalescent COVID-19.

The chain couples TRBV5-1 to TRBJ2-3; 10 positions agree with TRBD2. The CDR3 is made up of 15 amino acids. Germline-derived CDR1 and CDR2 are SGHRS and YFSETQ. The trim removed 4 bases at V and 3 bases at J, leaving 5 bases unmatched. CDR3 protein: CASSPQRGGTDTQYF. CDR3 sequence (DNA): TGCGCCAGCAGCCCACAGCGGGGGGGAACAGATACGCAGTATTTT.

This clone was counted only a few times. The genes are TRBV11-2 and TRBJ2-1; D is ambiguous. V dropped 5 bases and J dropped 15 bases, with 20 bases sitting between them. CDR1 and CDR2 from the germline V gene are SGHAT and FQNNGV. CDR3 length: 13 amino acids. DNA of the CDR3: TGTGCCAGCAGCGGAGAGAGTTGGCTCGACCCGTTCTTC. This sequence encodes CASSGESWLDPFF.

The chain is built from TRBV24-1 and TRBJ1-4; the D is unclear. CDR3 length: 15 amino acids. V lost 0 bases and J lost 3, with 7 bases in between. Germline-derived CDR1 and CDR2 are KGHDR and SFDVKD. The CDR3 here is CATSDLPGSNEKLFF. The CDR3 DNA follows: TGTGCCACCAGTGATTTGCCCGGGTCTAATGAAAAACTGTTTTTT.

This sequence joins TRBV6-4 and TRBJ2-2, with 9 bases lining up with TRBD2. CDR3 length equals 17 residues. The germline CDR1 and CDR2 sequences are MRHNA and SNTAGT. V gave up 5 bases and J gave up 0 bases; unmatched junction bases: 7. Written as DNA, the CDR3 is TGTGCCAGCAGTCCCGCCACTAGCGGGTCGAACACCGGGGAGCTGTTTTTT. Protein: CASSPATSGSNTGELFF.